A selection of T cell receptor beta chains follows, all from one sample in a study of blood T cell repertoires in COVID-19. Sequenced by immunoSEQ multiplex PCR; TCRdb stores in-frame clones only, minus some. The sample carries fewer than 400,000 clones, approximately 83% recorded once. The sample taken for sequencing was PBMCs or T cells enriched from blood (not recorded which). The receptors come from a man aged 25-45 years who had recovered from COVID-19. Both conserved end residues are part of each CDR3. The D gene is left open where the match is weak. Only part of the rows carry a size: once, few, many, or a class if the clone is expanded.

j_gene	abundance	d_gene	v_gene	CDR3aa	CDR3nt
TRBJ2-2	.	TRBD1	TRBV6-5	CASSSLRGLNTGELFF	TGTGCCAGCAGTTCCCTAAGGGGGCTGAACACCGGGGAGCTGTTTTTT
TRBJ2-1	.	TRBD2	TRBV11-2	CASSLLVEAGGAPYNEQFF	TGTGCCAGCAGCTTACTCGTAGAAGCCGGGGGGGCACCTTACAATGAGCAGTTCTTC
TRBJ2-5	.	TRBD2	TRBV11-3	CASSLGTRKEGETQYF	TGTGCCAGCAGCTTAGGGACTAGAAAAGAAGGGGAGACCCAGTACTTC
TRBJ1-4	.	TRBD1	TRBV7-2	CASSLQGAMNEKLFF	TGTGCCAGCAGCTTACAGGGGGCGATGAATGAAAAACTGTTTTTT
TRBJ1-5	.	.	TRBV4-1	CASSQVRTRGDQPQHF	TGCGCCAGCAGCCAAGTCCGGACCAGGGGCGATCAGCCCCAGCATTTT
TRBJ2-5	.	.	TRBV9	CASSVAGQGVTQYF	TGTGCCAGCAGCGTAGCAGGGCAAGGGGTGACCCAGTACTTC
TRBJ1-5	.	.	TRBV6-1	CASSVRTGSREYTQHF	TGTGCCAGCAGTGTCCGCACAGGGTCGAGGGAGTATACCCAGCATTTT
TRBJ1-5	.	.	TRBV29-1	CSGQFPNQPQHF	TGCAGCGGACAGTTCCCCAATCAGCCCCAGCATTTT
TRBJ2-3	.	TRBD2	TRBV5-5	CASSPGLAGGLADTQYF	TGTGCCAGCAGCCCAGGACTAGCGGGGGGGCTGGCAGATACGCAGTATTTT
TRBJ2-4	.	.	TRBV5-6	CASSLAVWAKNIQYF	TGTGCCAGCAGCTTGGCGGTTTGGGCCAAAAACATTCAGTACTTC
TRBJ2-5	.	TRBD2	TRBV6-5	CASGGTITQETQYF	TGTGCCAGCGGCGGGACTATCACTCAAGAGACCCAGTACTTC
TRBJ1-2	.	.	TRBV5-1	CASSLFYRESKDGYTF	TGCGCCAGCAGCTTATTCTACAGGGAGAGTAAGGATGGCTACACCTTC
TRBJ1-2	.	TRBD1	TRBV11-2	CASSFQGAGYTF	TGTGCCAGCAGCTTCCAGGGGGCTGGCTACACCTTC
TRBJ1-5	few	.	TRBV6-1	CASSEMGVNQPQHF	TGTGCCAGCAGTGAAATGGGCGTCAATCAGCCCCAGCATTTT
TRBJ2-7	.	TRBD2	TRBV20-1	CSASTGGPYEQYF	TGCAGTGCTAGTACGGGGGGGCCTTACGAGCAGTACTTC
TRBJ1-2	.	.	TRBV12-3/TRBV12-4	CASSFGRNYGYTF	TGTGCCAGCAGTTTTGGCAGAAACTATGGCTACACCTTC
TRBJ1-1	.	.	TRBV9	CASSVATYSDEAFF	TGTGCCAGCAGCGTAGCTACCTATTCCGATGAAGCTTTCTTT
TRBJ1-2	.	.	TRBV5-6	CASSLAQGGYTF	TGTGCCAGCAGCTTGGCGCAGGGGGGCTACACCTTC
TRBJ2-1	.	TRBD2	TRBV5-1	CASSLVDGGVDEQFF	TGCGCCAGCAGCTTGGTCGACGGGGGGGTAGATGAGCAGTTCTTC
TRBJ1-3	.	.	TRBV7-9	CASSHTTGGRGNTIYF	TGTGCCAGCAGCCACACAACGGGAGGGCGTGGAAACACCATATATTTT
TRBJ2-7	.	.	TRBV5-1	CASSLEVSSYEQYF	TGCGCCAGCAGCTTGGAAGTGAGCTCCTACGAGCAGTACTTC
TRBJ1-6	many	TRBD1	TRBV6-5	CASSPRQGERSPLHF	TGTGCCAGCAGCCCAAGACAGGGGGAAAGGTCACCCCTCCACTTT
TRBJ2-2	.	TRBD1	TRBV3-1/TRBV3-2	CASSQLQGAGELFF	TGTGCCAGCAGCCAATTACAGGGGGCCGGGGAGCTGTTTTTT
TRBJ2-1	.	TRBD2	TRBV20-1	CSASNRGGALVF	TGCAGTGCTAGTAATCGCGGGGGGGCCTTGGTCTTC
TRBJ2-7	.	TRBD2	TRBV4-3	CASSQDRASGPEYEQYF	TGCGCCAGCAGCCAAGATCGGGCTAGCGGGCCCGAGTACGAGCAGTACTTC
TRBJ1-1	.	TRBD1	TRBV6-5	CASSYERGRVNTEAFF	TGTGCCAGCAGTTACGAGAGGGGGCGGGTGAACACTGAAGCTTTCTTT
TRBJ1-4	.	.	TRBV5-1	CASRHQGGKLFF	TGCGCCAGCAGACATCAGGGCGGAAAACTGTTTTTT
TRBJ2-1	.	TRBD2	TRBV27	CASKSGGAGDEQFF	TGTGCCAGCAAGAGCGGGGGGGCTGGAGATGAGCAGTTCTTC
TRBJ1-4	.	.	TRBV6-5	CASSTLGEKLFF	TGTGCCAGCAGTACCCTAGGAGAAAAACTGTTTTTT
TRBJ2-5	once	TRBD1	TRBV9	CASSAGQGSRETQYF	TGTGCCAGCAGCGCGGGACAGGGGTCTAGGGAGACCCAGTACTTC
TRBJ1-1	.	.	TRBV2	CASSVGQGNTEAFF	TGTGCCAGCAGTGTCGGTCAGGGTAACACTGAAGCTTTCTTT
TRBJ2-7	.	TRBD1	TRBV6-5	CASSNDRGQRYEQYF	TGTGCCAGCAGTAACGACAGGGGGCAAAGGTACGAGCAGTACTTC
TRBJ1-2	.	.	TRBV6-2/TRBV6-3	CASSYPEGRYGYTF	TGTGCCAGCAGTTACCCGGAGGGGAGGTATGGCTACACCTTC
TRBJ2-7	.	TRBD1	TRBV27	CASSLLGTGVAQYF	TGTGCCAGCAGTTTACTCGGGACAGGGGTAGCGCAGTACTTC
TRBJ1-1	.	.	TRBV5-4	CASSRGQNTEAFF	TGTGCCAGCAGCCGGGGACAGAACACTGAAGCTTTCTTT
TRBJ2-7	once	.	TRBV7-9	CASSLGRGRTYEQYF	TGTGCCAGCAGCTTAGGGAGGGGCAGAACCTACGAGCAGTACTTC
TRBJ1-2	.	.	TRBV15	CATSRDGTNYGYTF	TGTGCCACCAGCAGAGACGGGACTAACTATGGCTACACCTTC
TRBJ2-1	.	.	TRBV30	CAWSPTRLGQFF	TGTGCCTGGTCCCCGACGAGACTTGGGCAGTTCTTC
TRBJ2-3	once	.	TRBV5-4	CASSLASADTQYF	TGTGCCAGCAGCTTAGCCTCCGCAGATACGCAGTATTTT
TRBJ2-3	.	.	TRBV9	CASSVVGGASTDTQYF	TGTGCCAGCAGCGTAGTTGGGGGGGCGAGCACAGATACGCAGTATTTT